Following are 21 T cell receptor beta chains from one sample sequenced in a study of T cells after yellow fever vaccination. In TCRdb, the 5' RACE reads were re-called with MiXCR into one record per CDR3 protein. The data show about 120,000 distinct CDR3 sequences, with roughly 7.9% seen just once and over 2.5% held by the top ten. The sequences come from CD4+ T cells sorted from PBMCs, collected around 45 days after the first yellow fever vaccination. All receptors come from a man in his late teens or twenties who received the YFV17D yellow fever vaccine.

There are a few counts of this clonotype. The chain couples TRBV7-7 to TRBJ2-7, with a tentative D call TRBD1 (6 bases). The CDR3 loop spans 14 amino acids. The V gene's germline CDR1 is SSHAT and CDR2 FNYEAQ (reference sequence). CDR3 loop: CASSPRGHLYEQYV. Written as DNA, the CDR3 is TGTGCTAGCAGCCCCAGGGGTCATTTATACGAGCAGTACGTC.

This clonotype was recorded many times. The J gene is TRBJ2-1, the V gene TRBV19; D gene unclear. The germline gives CDR1 LNHDA, CDR2 SQIVND (reference sequence). V was cut by 5 bases and J by 7 bases, with 6 bases left in between. This CDR3 contains 11 residues. The CDR3 is CASSEKNEQFF. CDR3 in DNA: TGTGCCAGTAGTGAAAAAAATGAGCAGTTCTTC.

This clonotype appeared many times. V usage is TRBV9 and J usage is TRBJ2-1; 8 bases are shared with TRBD2. J gave up 2 bases and V 0 bases, and 4 bases lay outside the gene matches. The length of the CDR3 is 16 residues. Germline CDR1 and CDR2: SGDLS and YYNGEE. The CDR3 nucleotides are TGTGCCAGCAGCGTAGCGGGGGGGAATACCTACAATGAGCAGTTCTTC. Translated: CASSVAGGNTYNEQFF.

Details on this clonotype: This could be a read error, since a much larger clone is one nucleotide away. The chain joins TRBV6-2 or TRBV6-3 to TRBJ1-2; perhaps TRBD1 as D (6 bases). Germline loops: CDR1 MNHEY, CDR2 SVGEGT. The V gene lost 5 bases and the J gene lost 10 bases, with 17 bases spanning the gap. This CDR3 is 13 amino acids long. CDR3 protein: CASSKIQGFVYTF. The CDR3 coding sequence is TGTGCCAGCAGTAAGATCCAGGGGTTTGTCTACACCTTC.

The table lists this clonotype with many counts. The chain has TRBV20-1 and TRBJ2-5, with D possibly TRBD2 on 7 matching bases. The CDR3 runs 14 residues. Per germline, CDR1 DFQATT and CDR2 SNEGSKA (reference sequence). Trimming left V 6 bases short and J 4 bases short, with 18 bases between. CDR3 region: CSAPRGGRRETQYF. Written as DNA, the CDR3 is TGCAGTGCCCCAAGGGGGGGGCGCAGAGAGACCCAGTACTTC.

This clonotype was found many times. The V call is TRBV20-1, the J call TRBJ2-1; D is uncertain. The CDR3 loop spans 11 amino acids. V was shortened by 1 base and J by 6 bases, with 4 bases between the two germline ends. Germline V CDR1 and CDR2: DFQATT, SNEGSKA (reference sequence). The CDR3: CSARAPNEQFF. DNA for the CDR3: TGCAGTGCTAGAGCCCCCAATGAGCAGTTCTTC.

This clonotype occurred once. This chain uses TRBV5-4 with TRBJ2-5, with D perhaps being TRBD1 or TRBD2 (5 bases each). The ends were cut back, 7 bases at V and 3 bases at J, with 13 bases in the middle. The CDR3 totals 13 residues. CDR1 is SGHNT, CDR2 YYREEE, per germline (reference sequence). The CDR3 region has the DNA TGTGCCAGCGGCCCGGTGGGGGAAGAGACCCAGTACTTC. It specifies CASGPVGEETQYF.

This clonotype was seen ten or more times. V gene TRBV5-1 combines with J gene TRBJ1-1; D gene unclear. The V and J ends lost 4 bases and 1 base respectively, with 11 bases between them. Germline V gives CDR1 SGHRS, CDR2 YFSETQ. This CDR3 is built from 14 residues. The CDR3: CASSRNTANTEAFF. CDR3 bases: TGCGCCAGCAGCCGGAATACGGCGAACACTGAAGCTTTCTTT.

The chain has TRBV6-2 or TRBV6-3 and TRBJ2-1, with 12 bases aligning to TRBD2. The CDR3 spans 15 residues. CDR1 and CDR2 (germline): MNHEY, SVGEGT. Trimming removed 7 bases from V and 12 bases from J; junction bases left unmatched: 13. In DNA, the CDR3 is TGTGCCAGCAAAGACACGACTAGCGGGGGCTCCCGGCAGTTCTTC. Translating it yields CASKDTTSGGSRQFF.

This clonotype was seen a handful of times. This rearrangement joins TRBV7-9 to TRBJ1-1; the D gene is possibly TRBD1 (5 bases). This CDR3 has 14 amino acids. Germline values: CDR1 SEHNR, CDR2 FQNEAQ (reference sequence). Trimming stripped 4 bases from V and 6 bases from J, with 15 bases between. As DNA, the CDR3 is TGTGCCAGCAGCTCGCTTTGGGACGGGGCTGAAGCTTTCTTT. Amino acid sequence: CASSSLWDGAEAFF.

There are a few counts of this clonotype. J is TRBJ1-2 and V is TRBV5-4, with D possibly being TRBD1 (5 bases). Germline CDR1 SGHNT, CDR2 YYREEE (reference sequence). V lost 1 base, J lost 7 bases, and 8 bases lay in between. The CDR3 is made up of 12 amino acids. CDR3 in amino acids: CASSLYTGGYTF. The CDR3 DNA sequence: TGTGCCAGCAGCTTGTATACAGGTGGCTACACCTTC.

This clonotype was seen repeatedly, ten times or more. This chain connects TRBV5-1 to TRBJ2-1, with D perhaps given as TRBD1 or TRBD2 (5 bases each). Germline lookup yields CDR1 SGHRS and CDR2 YFSETQ. The CDR3 extends over 15 amino acids. The V end lost 0 bases, the J end lost 4 bases, and 11 bases lay between the germline ends. The CDR3 reads CASSLASGTYNEQFF. DNA for the CDR3: TGCGCCAGCAGCTTGGCCTCTGGGACGTACAATGAGCAGTTCTTC.

The chain combines TRBV4-2 with TRBJ2-1; 10 nucleotides align to TRBD2. The germline V gene has CDR1 LGHNA and CDR2 YNFKEQ. V lost 10 bases to trimming and J lost 7 bases; unmatched junction nucleotides: 13. This CDR3 spans 15 amino acids. The DNA for the CDR3 is TGTGCCATGGGCCCCGGGCTTAGCGGGGGGAATGAGCAGTTCTTC. This encodes CAMGPGLSGGNEQFF.

This clonotype was observed at least ten times. This chain connects TRBV11-2 to TRBJ2-7; a possible D gene is TRBD2 (6 bases). The CDR3 runs to 14 residues. With 7 bases removed from V and 7 bases from J, the gap between germline ends came to 20 bases. CDR1 is SGHAT and CDR2 is FQNNGV in the germline V gene. Here the CDR3 DNA reads TGTGCCAGCAACCCTTGGGGGACTGTGGTAGAGCAGTACGTC. Its translation: CASNPWGTVVEQYV.

This clonotype has just a few counts. The chain has TRBV9 and TRBJ2-1; tentatively, D is TRBD1 (5 bases). V lost 0 bases, J lost 12 bases, and 10 bases lay in between. This CDR3 region has 12 residues. The germline V gene has CDR1 SGDLS and CDR2 YYNGEE. CDR3: CASSVDQGLQFF. The CDR3 nucleotides are TGTGCCAGCAGCGTAGATCAGGGTTTGCAGTTCTTC.

This clonotype occurred many times. The gene calls are TRBV5-6 and TRBJ2-3, with TRBD2 matching 12 bases. CDR3 size: 15 residues. V lost 4 bases, J lost 5 bases, and 5 bases stayed unmatched. Looked up from germline, CDR1 is SGHDT and CDR2 is YYEEEE. CDR3 nucleotides: TGTGCCAGCAGCCAGCTAGCGGGGGGGCGAGATACGCAGTATTTT. This translates into CASSQLAGGRDTQYF.

The chain recombines TRBV19 with TRBJ1-1; D is ambiguous. The V end was cut by 6 bases, the J end by 0 bases, with 8 bases between. CDR3 length: 13 residues. Germline loops: CDR1 LNHDA, CDR2 SQIVND (reference sequence). The CDR3 loop reads CASSGGLNTEAFF. The CDR3 DNA follows: TGTGCCAGTAGCGGAGGGCTGAACACTGAAGCTTTCTTT.

This clonotype was seen many times. The chain uses TRBV10-3 and TRBJ2-2, with 7 bases that match TRBD1. CDR3 length: 16 residues. With V trimmed by 0 bases and J by 6 bases, 7 bases remained unmatched. Germline CDR1 is ENHRY and CDR2 is SYGVKD. The DNA of the CDR3 is TGTGCCATCAGTGAGTCAGGGACAGCCTCGGCCGGGGAGCTGTTTTTT. This gives the protein CAISESGTASAGELFF.

The gene calls are TRBV6-5 and TRBJ1-2, with 9 bases matching TRBD1. CDR1 is MNHEY, CDR2 SVGAGI, per germline. The V gene end was trimmed by 4 bases and the J gene end by 6 bases; junction bases not matched to a gene: 9. The CDR3 loop spans 15 amino acids. In DNA form, the CDR3 reads TGTGCCAGCAGTTTCGACCCGACAGGGGGGAATGGCTACACCTTC. Protein product: CASSFDPTGGNGYTF.

This clonotype has a count of ten or more. The rearrangement links TRBV15 to TRBJ2-6, with D unclear. V lost 7 bases and J lost 0, with 10 bases in between. There are 15 residues in the CDR3. Per the germline V gene, CDR1 is LNHNV and CDR2 is YYDKDF (reference sequence). The CDR3 DNA reads as TGTGCCACCACTCTCAGTGCCTCTGGGGCCAACGTCCTGACTTTC. It codes for CATTLSASGANVLTF. The complete variable domain, with remaining parts taken from reference TRBV15 and TRBJ2-6, reads DAMVIQNPRYQVTQFGKPVTLSCSQTLNHNVMYWYQQKSSQAPKLLFHYYDKDFNNEADTPDNFQSRRPNTSFCFLDIRSPGLGDTAMYLCATTLSASGANVLTFGAGSRLTVL.

This clonotype has a count of ten or more. This chain links TRBV7-9 with TRBJ1-1; D not certain. This CDR3 spans 15 amino acids. Between the trimmed V and J ends, which lost 2 bases and 2 bases, there was a span of 12 bases. The V gene's germline CDR1 is SEHNR and CDR2 FQNEAQ (reference sequence). The CDR3 is CASSLLKEINTEAFF. The CDR3, as DNA: TGTGCCAGCAGCTTACTTAAGGAGATTAACACTGAAGCTTTCTTT.